This T cell receptor beta chain emerged from a study of blood T cell repertoires in COVID-19. Clones were read by immunoSEQ multiplex PCR, and TCRdb kept only the in-frame ones, dropping some. The table shows some 190,000 clones, with more than 70% occurring only once. V shed 5 bases and J 5 bases; nucleotides not matched to a gene: 10. The CDR3 covers 15 residues. Germline CDR1 reads SGHDT; CDR2 reads YYEEEE. This clonotype was sampled from a woman between 55 and 75 years old with acute or convalescent COVID-19. The sample comprised peripheral blood. The rearrangement links TRBV5-6 to TRBJ2-5; TRBD1 agrees at 9 bases. CDR3 coding DNA: TGTGCCAGCAGGGCGGGACAGGGTTTGTGGGAGACCCAGTACTTC. It codes for CASRAGQGLWETQYF. Variable domain in full (rest from reference TRBV5-6 and TRBJ2-5): DAGVTQSPTHLIKTRGQQVTLRCSPKSGHDTVSWYQQALGQGPQFIFQYYEEEERQRGNFPDRFSGHQFPNYSSELNVNALLLGDSALYLCASRAGQGLWETQYFGPGTRLLVL.